These 28 T cell receptor beta chains were sequenced from one sample in a study of shared clonotypes between healthy human individuals. Profiling relied on immunoSEQ multiplex PCR, and the TCRdb table lists in-frame clones only, not all of them. The sample contains under 1,100,000 clones, roughly 80% of which appear only once. Specimen: memory CD4+ T cells sorted from blood. Subset in this sample: CD45RA-negative fraction. The receptors stem from a man aged 18 to 30 in good health.

The rearrangement joins TRBV15 to TRBJ1-1, with 8 positions matching TRBD1. The CDR3 has 18 amino acids. In germline, CDR1 is LNHNV, CDR2 YYDKDF (reference sequence). Trimming took 0 bases from V and 1 from J; bases not matched to a gene: 10. CDR3 sequence reads: CATSRDFAGGVKNTEAFF. The CDR3 DNA is TGTGCCACCAGCAGAGATTTCGCAGGGGGCGTAAAGAACACTGAAGCTTTCTTT.

This chain links TRBV11-2 with TRBJ2-7; 7 bases map to TRBD2. The CDR3 spans 19 residues. Trimming cost V 2 bases and J 3 bases; bases outside gene matches: 19. The germline V gene has CDR1 SGHAT and CDR2 FQNNGV. CDR3 sequence: CASSLLAERRKTRNYEQYF. CDR3 coding DNA: TGTGCCAGCAGCTTACTAGCGGAGCGTCGTAAAACCCGAAACTACGAGCAGTACTTC.

The chain has TRBV19 and TRBJ2-7; weak D call: TRBD2 (5 bases). The CDR3 is 15 residues long. From germline, CDR1 is LNHDA and CDR2 SQIVND (reference sequence). The V and J ends lost 6 bases and 1 base respectively, with 16 bases between them. Written as DNA, the CDR3 is TGTGCCAGTAGCCTTGGGAGTAGCGCGTCCTACGAGCAGTACTTC. Its protein is CASSLGSSASYEQYF.

The chain is built from TRBV19 and TRBJ2-3; TRBD2 matches at 13 bases. V lost 5 bases to trimming and J lost 7 bases; unmatched junction nucleotides: 9. The CDR3 spans 16 residues. Looked up from germline, CDR1 is LNHDA and CDR2 is SQIVND (reference sequence). The CDR3 DNA reads as TGTGCCAGTAGTGCCTGGACTAGCGGGAGCATGAATACGCAGTATTTT. This sequence encodes CASSAWTSGSMNTQYF.

This clone is a singleton in its sample. J is TRBJ1-5 and V is TRBV18; D gene ambiguous. Germline V gene sequence: CDR1 KGHSH, CDR2 LQKENI. This CDR3 spans 17 amino acids. V dropped 2 bases and J dropped 1 base, with 15 bases sitting between them. CDR3 nucleotide sequence: TGTGCCAGCTCACCATCCAGGTTAGGTGGAAGCAATCAGCCCCAGCATTTT. It encodes CASSPSRLGGSNQPQHF.

V and J are TRBV23-1 and TRBJ2-1, with D possibly TRBD2 on 5 matching bases. TRBV23-1 carries the ORF label, with uncertain function. V was trimmed by 4 bases and J by 1 base, leaving 14 bases between them. The length of the CDR3 is 16 residues. CDR3 residues: CASSLPGGPSYNEQFF. The CDR3 bases are TGCGCCAGCAGTCTGCCCGGAGGTCCATCCTACAATGAGCAGTTCTTC.

The chain uses TRBV28 and TRBJ1-6; 7 nucleotides line up with TRBD1. The CDR3 has 14 residues. Per germline, CDR1 MDHEN and CDR2 SYDVKM. Germline trimming cut 6 bases from V and 7 bases from J; bases unmatched to any gene: 6. As DNA, the CDR3 is TGTGCCAGCAGACGGGACAGCCTGAATTCACCCCTCCACTTT. Its translation: CASRRDSLNSPLHF.

The V gene is TRBV6-1, the J gene TRBJ2-3, with D unclear. Germline values: CDR1 MNHNS, CDR2 SASEGT. This CDR3 region has 14 residues. V dropped 6 bases and J dropped 3 bases, with 13 bases sitting between them. The CDR3: CASSPLMGTDTQYF. The CDR3 coding sequence is TGTGCCAGCAGCCCCCTTATGGGGACAGATACGCAGTATTTT.

Here the CDR3 reads CASSPLGGGGDEQYF. DNA for the CDR3: TGTGCCAGCAGTCCCCTGGGAGGAGGGGGCGACGAGCAGTACTTC. The chain recombines TRBV2 with TRBJ2-7, with D possibly being TRBD1 (7 bases). Germline assignment: CDR1 SNHLY and CDR2 FYNNEI. This CDR3 is built from 15 residues. V lost 5 bases and J 5 bases, leaving 19 bases between the germline ends.

The chain joins TRBV18 to TRBJ2-2; TRBD2 might be the D (6 bases). Trimming took 1 base from V and 4 from J, leaving 13 bases between them. The CDR3 is 16 amino acids. Germline CDR1 reads KGHSH; CDR2 reads LQKENI. The CDR3 DNA sequence: TGTGCCAGCTCACCACGGGACTCCCTTGTCACCGGGGAGCTGTTTTTT. Amino acid sequence: CASSPRDSLVTGELFF.

The chain employs TRBV11-2 and TRBJ2-7; 7 bases line up with TRBD2. The CDR3 loop spans 14 amino acids. V trimming: 1 base; J trimming: 6 bases; junction bases outside the gene matches: 6. Germline CDR1 SGHAT, CDR2 FQNNGV. CDR3 loop: CASSLATWGGEQYF. The CDR3 DNA reads TGTGCCAGCAGCTTAGCAACTTGGGGGGGCGAGCAGTACTTC.

This clone was seen just once. This chain connects TRBV5-4 to TRBJ2-7; 8 bases fit TRBD2. CDR1 and CDR2 (germline): SGHNT, YYREEE (reference sequence). V shed 0 bases, J shed 6 bases, and the junction held 2 bases outside the gene matches. The CDR3 loop spans 13 amino acids. CDR3 sequence: CASSLDTSGEQYF. The CDR3 DNA reads TGTGCCAGCAGCTTGGACACTAGCGGCGAGCAGTACTTC.

The CDR3 DNA reads TGTGCCAGCAGCCGGGGTGGGGCCTCCTACGAGCAGTACTTC. The encoded protein is CASSRGGASYEQYF. The rearrangement uses TRBV7-8 and TRBJ2-7; D possibly matches TRBD1 or TRBD2 (5 bases each). V gave up 5 bases and J gave up 0 bases, with 11 bases separating them. The CDR3 contains 14 residues. Germline-derived CDR1 and CDR2 are SGHVS and FQNEAQ.

V and J are TRBV25-1 and TRBJ1-4; D not certain. The germline V gene encodes CDR1 MGHDK and CDR2 SYGVNS. The CDR3 consists of 12 residues. Trimming shortened V by 7 bases and J by 5 bases, and 8 bases separated the two germline ends. DNA for the CDR3: TGTGCCAGCATGGAGGGAAATGAAAAACTGTTTTTT. Translated, it gives CASMEGNEKLFF.

This clone was detected only once. The chain uses TRBV11-3 and TRBJ1-5, with unresolved D. V was pared by 1 base and J by 1 base, with 17 bases between. Looked up from germline, CDR1 is SGHNT and CDR2 is YENEEA. This CDR3 has 18 residues. CDR3 coding DNA: TGTGCCAGCAGCTTAGCCTTCCTCTTACGGGAAAGCAATCAGCCCCAGCATTTT. Its translation: CASSLAFLLRESNQPQHF.

J is TRBJ1-3 and V is TRBV14; TRBD1 matches 7 bases. There are 15 residues in the CDR3. V lost 2 bases to trimming and J lost 4 bases; unmatched junction nucleotides: 5. Per germline, CDR1 SGHDN and CDR2 FVKESK. CDR3 sequence (DNA): TGTGCCAGCAGCCAACCCCACAGGGGAGGAAACACCATATATTTT. Its protein product is CASSQPHRGGNTIYF.

CDR3 in DNA: TGCGCCAGGACTAGCGGGGGGCCCCTTAGGGTC. Its translation is CARTSGGPLRV. The V gene is TRBV5-1, the J gene TRBJ2-7; 13 bases are shared with TRBD2. Germline V lookup: CDR1 SGHRS, CDR2 YFSETQ. The CDR3 length is 11 residues.

This clone came up once. This rearrangement joins TRBV18 to TRBJ2-2, with D possibly TRBD2 on 6 matching bases. The CDR3 spans 18 residues. Looked up from germline, CDR1 is KGHSH and CDR2 is LQKENI. V lost 0 bases and J lost 0, with 14 bases in between. CDR3 in DNA: TGTGCCAGCTCACCACCGATAAACGGGGGAGCGAACACCGGGGAGCTGTTTTTT. Protein product: CASSPPINGGANTGELFF.

The chain carries TRBV6-1 and TRBJ2-7; no clear D gene. The V gene's germline CDR1 is MNHNS and CDR2 SASEGT. With 1 base removed from V and 3 bases from J, the gap between germline ends came to 10 bases. The CDR3 is 14 amino acids. The CDR3 sequence: CASSEGPLGYEQYF. The CDR3 DNA reads TGTGCCAGCAGTGAAGGGCCCCTTGGCTACGAGCAGTACTTC.

About this clone itself: Since a much larger clone is just one base distant, this may be a read error. The sample carries other DNA sequences with the same CDR3. J is TRBJ2-2 and V is TRBV7-2; tentatively, D is TRBD2 (6 bases). Germline V gene data show CDR1 as SGHTA and CDR2 as FQGNSA. Deletions cut 5 bases from V and 4 bases from J, with 8 bases between. The CDR3 has 13 residues. The CDR3 DNA sequence: TGTGCCAGCAGCCCCGGGGGCACCGGGGAGCTGTTTTTT. Its translation: CASSPGGTGELFF.

The chain joins TRBV7-9 to TRBJ1-6; 7 bases are a match to TRBD1. Germline V lookup: CDR1 SEHNR, CDR2 FQNEAQ (reference sequence). The CDR3 covers 16 residues. V shed 5 bases and J 7 bases; nucleotides not matched to a gene: 11. The CDR3 sequence is CASSDRPGQQNSPLHF. The CDR3 coding sequence is TGTGCCAGCAGCGATCGTCCGGGACAGCAGAATTCACCCCTCCACTTT.

This chain links TRBV30 with TRBJ2-7; a possible D gene is TRBD1 (5 bases). The V gene lost 1 base and the J gene lost 2 bases, with 15 bases spanning the gap. The CDR3 contains 15 residues. Germline lookup yields CDR1 GTSNPN and CDR2 SVGIG (reference sequence). As DNA, the CDR3 is TGTGCCTGGAGTGCAGGGCAGGGAAATACCTACGAGCAGTACTTC. Translated: CAWSAGQGNTYEQYF. Looking up the rest from reference TRBV30 and TRBJ2-7 gives the full variable domain: SQTIHQWPATLVQPVGSPLSLECTVEGTSNPNLYWYRQAAGRGLQLLFYSVGIGQISSEVPQNLSASRPQDRQFILSSKKLLLSDSGFYLCAWSAGQGNTYEQYFGPGTRLTVT.

Regarding this clone: Other nucleotide sequences from this sample produce the same CDR3. The chain couples TRBV5-6 to TRBJ1-2, with a tentative D call TRBD1 (6 bases). Germline V CDR1 and CDR2: SGHDT, YYEEEE. Trimming removed 2 bases at V and 0 bases at J, with 8 bases between. The CDR3 runs to 14 residues. CDR3 sequence (DNA): TGTGCCAGCAGCTTCCAGGGGACTAACTATGGCTACACCTTC. Its translation is CASSFQGTNYGYTF.

The V call is TRBV2, the J call TRBJ1-2, with 7 bases identical to TRBD1. The CDR3 runs 14 residues. Germline-derived CDR1 and CDR2 are SNHLY and FYNNEI. V lost 7 bases to trimming and J lost 2 bases; unmatched junction nucleotides: 7. The CDR3 loop is CASTLMTGNYGYTF. Here the CDR3 DNA reads TGTGCCAGCACCTTAATGACAGGGAACTATGGCTACACCTTC.

V and J are TRBV23-1 and TRBJ2-7; 9 positions agree with TRBD1. TRBV23-1 is an open reading frame whose function is uncertain. After removal of 3 bases from V and 8 bases from J, the junction contained 11 bases not matched to a gene. This CDR3 contains 15 residues. The CDR3 DNA is TGCGCCAGCAGTCATCGTCCGGACAGGGGAGGAAAGCAGTACTTC. Translating it yields CASSHRPDRGGKQYF.

The CDR3 DNA reads TGTGCCAGCAGTAGACCTGGGGCCAACGTCCTGACTTTC. The encoded protein is CASSRPGANVLTF. J is TRBJ2-6 and V is TRBV7-8; D gene uncertain. Trimming left V 6 bases short and J 2 bases short, with 5 bases between. Looked up from germline, CDR1 is SGHVS and CDR2 is FQNEAQ. The CDR3 runs 13 residues.

This clone was seen more than once but under ten times. This CDR3 is CASSPLVQGHEQYF. CDR3 coding DNA: TGCGCCAGCAGCCCCCTAGTACAGGGACACGAGCAGTACTTC. The J gene is TRBJ2-7, the V gene TRBV5-1; D possibly corresponds to TRBD1 (6 bases). The CDR3 is 14 amino acids. With 4 bases removed from V and 5 bases from J, the gap between germline ends came to 16 bases. Germline CDR1 reads SGHRS; CDR2 reads YFSETQ.

This sequence joins TRBV28 and TRBJ1-1; a possible D gene is TRBD1 (6 bases). This CDR3 has 14 amino acids. The V end was cut by 5 bases, the J end by 3 bases, with 13 bases between. In germline, CDR1 is MDHEN, CDR2 SYDVKM. The CDR3 protein is CASSLRRGYTEAFF. In DNA, the CDR3 is TGTGCCAGCAGTCTCCGGAGGGGGTACACTGAAGCTTTCTTT.